These T cell receptor beta chains were read from a single sample in a study of control samples from healthy donors and cancer patients. Measured with immunoSEQ multiplex PCR; TCRdb has only the in-frame clones, and not every one. The sample has about 55,000 clones, around 90% seen once. Sequenced material: blood. These receptors all stem from a man aged 50 or older in good health. Both conserved end residues are part of each CDR3. Fields, in order: V gene, J gene, clone size, CDR3 protein. Size tells how often a clone was seen (once, few, many) or the class of an expanded clone, and some rows leave it out.

V: TRBV11-2; J: TRBJ2-2; size: NA; CDR3: CASSFPAGANTGELFF
V: TRBV3-1/TRBV3-2; J: TRBJ2-4; size: NA; CDR3: CASSQDRPGWAKNIQYF
V: TRBV6-5; J: TRBJ1-6; size: NA; CDR3: CASRGMDSYNSPLHF
V: TRBV18; J: TRBJ2-7; size: few; CDR3: CASSPTGFYEQYF
V: TRBV6-5; J: TRBJ1-3; size: few; CDR3: CASTRTGEAGDTIYF
V: TRBV7-8; J: TRBJ1-1; size: NA; CDR3: CASSFSTEAFF
V: TRBV2; J: TRBJ1-2; size: NA; CDR3: CASSETDRGRQGYTF
V: TRBV12-3/TRBV12-4; J: TRBJ2-7; size: NA; CDR3: CASSRDRAYEQYF
V: TRBV10-3; J: TRBJ1-2; size: NA; CDR3: CAISESETAVNYGYTF
V: TRBV5-5; J: TRBJ1-5; size: NA; CDR3: CASTFGGGNQPQHF
V: TRBV7-2; J: TRBJ2-1; size: NA; CDR3: CASSVPFKGNEQFF
V: TRBV28; J: TRBJ1-1; size: NA; CDR3: CASRWLTDSDMNTEAFF
V: TRBV6-2/TRBV6-3; J: TRBJ1-1; size: NA; CDR3: CASSPQGANANTEAFF
V: TRBV5-6; J: TRBJ1-5; size: few; CDR3: CASSLNSYSNQPQHF
V: TRBV7-9; J: TRBJ2-7; size: NA; CDR3: CASSLLDGEAGEQYF
V: TRBV7-9; J: TRBJ2-3; size: NA; CDR3: CASSLGLPAGGPWDTQYF
V: TRBV3-1/TRBV3-2; J: TRBJ1-5; size: NA; CDR3: CARQGPWINQPQHF
V: TRBV27; J: TRBJ2-1; size: NA; CDR3: CASSSRTSGYNEQFF
V: TRBV4-1; J: TRBJ2-7; size: NA; CDR3: CASSSEPAGVLLEQYF
V: TRBV27; J: TRBJ2-2; size: NA; CDR3: CASRPANTGELFF
V: TRBV29-1; J: TRBJ2-3; size: NA; CDR3: CSMGTSRPYF
V: TRBV10-1; J: TRBJ2-1; size: few; CDR3: CASSEMGQAAYNEQFF
V: TRBV10-2; J: TRBJ2-3; size: NA; CDR3: CASKETTSTDTQYF
V: TRBV18; J: TRBJ2-7; size: NA; CDR3: CASSTNAGYEQYF
V: TRBV7-3; J: TRBJ2-2; size: NA; CDR3: CASRGDRANTGELFF
V: TRBV19; J: TRBJ1-1; size: once; CDR3: CASSARRNTEAFF
V: TRBV6-5; J: TRBJ1-3; size: NA; CDR3: CASITTPYTIYF
V: TRBV18; J: TRBJ1-1; size: NA; CDR3: CASSPSFGANTEAFF
V: TRBV7-2; J: TRBJ1-2; size: NA; CDR3: CASSPQGNYGYTF
V: TRBV6-4; J: TRBJ2-1; size: once; CDR3: CASSRTSGSYNEQFF
V: TRBV5-1; J: TRBJ1-5; size: few; CDR3: CASSLEGLSNQPQHF
V: TRBV5-1; J: TRBJ2-3; size: once; CDR3: CASSPMTSDATDTQYF
V: TRBV30; J: TRBJ2-1; size: NA; CDR3: CAWSWGENNEQFF
V: TRBV6-5; J: TRBJ2-1; size: NA; CDR3: CASSYRGLDHELFF
V: TRBV6-5; J: TRBJ2-7; size: NA; CDR3: CASSRQPDGAYEQYF
V: TRBV28; J: TRBJ2-5; size: NA; CDR3: CASSRRETQYF
V: TRBV7-9; J: TRBJ2-1; size: NA; CDR3: CASSSGSSNEQFF
V: TRBV11-2; J: TRBJ2-1; size: NA; CDR3: CASSLDPSSDEQFF
V: TRBV19; J: TRBJ1-3; size: NA; CDR3: CASKSGVSGNTIYF
V: TRBV7-9; J: TRBJ2-1; size: NA; CDR3: CASSLDSAGFDSDEQFF
V: TRBV7-9; J: TRBJ1-3; size: NA; CDR3: CASAGGERTGAGNTIYF